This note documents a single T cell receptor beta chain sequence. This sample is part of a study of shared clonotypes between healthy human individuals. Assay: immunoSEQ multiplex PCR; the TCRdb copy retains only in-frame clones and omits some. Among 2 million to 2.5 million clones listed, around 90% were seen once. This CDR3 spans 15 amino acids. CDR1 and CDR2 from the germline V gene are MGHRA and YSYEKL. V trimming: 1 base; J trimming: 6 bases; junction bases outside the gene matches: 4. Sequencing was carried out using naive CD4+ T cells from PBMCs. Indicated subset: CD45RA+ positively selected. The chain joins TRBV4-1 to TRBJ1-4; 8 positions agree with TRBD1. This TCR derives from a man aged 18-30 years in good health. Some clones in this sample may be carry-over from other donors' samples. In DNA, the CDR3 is TGCGCCAGCAGCCAAGGGGACAGGACAGATGAAAAACTGTTTTTT. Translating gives CASSQGDRTDEKLFF.